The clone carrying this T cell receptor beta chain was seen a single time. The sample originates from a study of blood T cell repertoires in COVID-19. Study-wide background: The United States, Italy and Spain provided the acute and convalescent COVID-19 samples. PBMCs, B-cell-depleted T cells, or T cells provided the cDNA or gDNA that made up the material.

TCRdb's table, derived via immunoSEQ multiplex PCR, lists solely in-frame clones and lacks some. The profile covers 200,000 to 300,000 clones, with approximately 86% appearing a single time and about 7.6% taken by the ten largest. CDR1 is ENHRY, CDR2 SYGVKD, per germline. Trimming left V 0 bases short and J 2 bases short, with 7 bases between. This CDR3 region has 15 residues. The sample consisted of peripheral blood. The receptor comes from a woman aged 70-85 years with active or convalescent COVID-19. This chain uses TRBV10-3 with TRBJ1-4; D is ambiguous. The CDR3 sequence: CAISESAGTNEKLFF. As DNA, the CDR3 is TGTGCCATCAGTGAGTCCGCGGGGACTAATGAAAAACTGTTTTTT.